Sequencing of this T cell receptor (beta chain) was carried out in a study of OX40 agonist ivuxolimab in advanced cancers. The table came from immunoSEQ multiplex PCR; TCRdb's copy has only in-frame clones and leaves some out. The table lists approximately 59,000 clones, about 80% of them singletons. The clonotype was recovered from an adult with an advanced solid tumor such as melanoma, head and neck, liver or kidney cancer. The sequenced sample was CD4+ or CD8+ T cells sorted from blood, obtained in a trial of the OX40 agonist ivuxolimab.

CDR3 region: CASSRGGQPQHF. The CDR3 coding sequence is TGTGCCAGCAGTCGGGGGGGTCAGCCCCAGCATTTT. This chain uses TRBV28 with TRBJ1-5; tentatively, D is TRBD1 (5 bases). V was clipped by 5 bases and J by 6 bases, with 8 bases between them. The CDR3 is made up of 12 amino acids. CDR1 is MDHEN and CDR2 is SYDVKM in the germline V gene.